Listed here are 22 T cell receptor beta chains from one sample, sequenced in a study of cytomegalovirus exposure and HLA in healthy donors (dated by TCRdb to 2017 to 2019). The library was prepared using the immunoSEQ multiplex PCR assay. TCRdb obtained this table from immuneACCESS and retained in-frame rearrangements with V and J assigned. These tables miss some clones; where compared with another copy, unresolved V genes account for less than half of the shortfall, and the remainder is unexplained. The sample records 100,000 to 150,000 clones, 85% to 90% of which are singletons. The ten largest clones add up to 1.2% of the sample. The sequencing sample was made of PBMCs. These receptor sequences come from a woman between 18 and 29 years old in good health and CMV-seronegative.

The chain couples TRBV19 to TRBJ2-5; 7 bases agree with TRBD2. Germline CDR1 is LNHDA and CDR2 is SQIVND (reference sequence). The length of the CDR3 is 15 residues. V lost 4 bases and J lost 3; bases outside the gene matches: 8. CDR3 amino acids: CASSTPGGIEETQYF. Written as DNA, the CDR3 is TGTGCCAGTAGTACACCCGGGGGGATAGAAGAGACCCAGTACTTC.

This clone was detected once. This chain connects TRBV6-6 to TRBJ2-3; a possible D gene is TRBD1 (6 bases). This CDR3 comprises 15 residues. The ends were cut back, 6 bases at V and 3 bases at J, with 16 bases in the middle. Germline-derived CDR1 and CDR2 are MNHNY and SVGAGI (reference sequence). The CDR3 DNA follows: TGTGCCAGCAGAGCCCAGGGGCGTACGACAGATACGCAGTATTTT. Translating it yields CASRAQGRTTDTQYF.

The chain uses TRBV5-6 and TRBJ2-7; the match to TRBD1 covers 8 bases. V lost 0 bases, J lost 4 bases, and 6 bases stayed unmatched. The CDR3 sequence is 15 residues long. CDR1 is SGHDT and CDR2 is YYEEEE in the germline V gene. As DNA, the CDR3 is TGTGCCAGCAGCTTGGAAGGACAGGGTTTTTACGAGCAGTACTTC. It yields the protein CASSLEGQGFYEQYF.

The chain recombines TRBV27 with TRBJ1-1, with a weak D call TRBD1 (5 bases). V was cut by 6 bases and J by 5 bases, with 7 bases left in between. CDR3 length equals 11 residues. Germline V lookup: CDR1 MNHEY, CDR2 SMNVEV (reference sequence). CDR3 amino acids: CASSQGTEAFF. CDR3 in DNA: TGTGCCAGCAGCCAGGGAACTGAAGCTTTCTTT.

CDR3 in DNA: TGTGCCAGTAGTATGGAGCGGGGGGGTTTCTACGAGCAGTACTTC. Translating it yields CASSMERGGFYEQYF. The chain recombines TRBV19 with TRBJ2-7; 10 nucleotides line up with TRBD2. V lost 3 bases and J lost 3; bases outside the gene matches: 5. The CDR3 is 15 amino acids. Germline V lookup: CDR1 LNHDA, CDR2 SQIVND (reference sequence).

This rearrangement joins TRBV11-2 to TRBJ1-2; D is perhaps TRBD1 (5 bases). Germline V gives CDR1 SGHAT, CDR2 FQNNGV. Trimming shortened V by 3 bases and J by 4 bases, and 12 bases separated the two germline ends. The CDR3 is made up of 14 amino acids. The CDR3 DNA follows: TGTGCCAGCAGCTTCTCGGGACTGAGCTATGGCTACACCTTC. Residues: CASSFSGLSYGYTF.

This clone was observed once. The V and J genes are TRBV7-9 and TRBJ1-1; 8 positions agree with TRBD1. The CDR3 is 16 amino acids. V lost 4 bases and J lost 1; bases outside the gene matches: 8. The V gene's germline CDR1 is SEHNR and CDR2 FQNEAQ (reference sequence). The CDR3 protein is CASSSDSGTGNTEAFF. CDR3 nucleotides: TGTGCCAGCAGCTCCGACTCCGGGACAGGGAACACTGAAGCTTTCTTT.

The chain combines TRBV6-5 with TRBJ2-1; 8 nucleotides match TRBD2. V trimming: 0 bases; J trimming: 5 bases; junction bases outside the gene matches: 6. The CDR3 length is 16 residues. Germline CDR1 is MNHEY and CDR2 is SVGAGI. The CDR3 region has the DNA TGTGCCAGCAGTTACTCGAGTTCGGGGGGGGACAATGAGCAGTTCTTC. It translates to CASSYSSSGGDNEQFF.

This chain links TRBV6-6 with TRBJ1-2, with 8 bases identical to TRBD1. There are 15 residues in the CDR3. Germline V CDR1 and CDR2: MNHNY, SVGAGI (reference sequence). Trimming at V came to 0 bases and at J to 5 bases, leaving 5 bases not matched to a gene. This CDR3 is CASSYSTTGDYGYTF. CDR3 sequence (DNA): TGTGCCAGCAGTTACTCGACGACAGGGGATTATGGCTACACCTTC.

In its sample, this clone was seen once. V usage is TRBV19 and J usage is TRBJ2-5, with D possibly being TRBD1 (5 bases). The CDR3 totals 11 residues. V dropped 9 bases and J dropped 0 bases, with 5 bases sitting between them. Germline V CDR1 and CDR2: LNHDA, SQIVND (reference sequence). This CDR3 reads CASRDQETQYF. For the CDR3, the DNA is TGTGCCAGCAGGGACCAAGAGACCCAGTACTTC.

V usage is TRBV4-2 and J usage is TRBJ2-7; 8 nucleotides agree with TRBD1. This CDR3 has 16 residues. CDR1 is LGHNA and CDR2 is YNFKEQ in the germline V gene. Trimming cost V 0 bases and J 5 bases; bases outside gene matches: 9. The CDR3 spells CASSQETGQGGNEQYF. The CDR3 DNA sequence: TGTGCCAGCAGCCAAGAGACCGGACAGGGTGGCAACGAGCAGTACTTC.

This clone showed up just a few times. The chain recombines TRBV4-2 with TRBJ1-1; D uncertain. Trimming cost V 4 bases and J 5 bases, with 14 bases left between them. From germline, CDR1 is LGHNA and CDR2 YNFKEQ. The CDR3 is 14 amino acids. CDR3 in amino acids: CASSPYRGWTEAFF. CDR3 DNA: TGTGCCAGCAGCCCGTATCGGGGATGGACTGAAGCTTTCTTT.

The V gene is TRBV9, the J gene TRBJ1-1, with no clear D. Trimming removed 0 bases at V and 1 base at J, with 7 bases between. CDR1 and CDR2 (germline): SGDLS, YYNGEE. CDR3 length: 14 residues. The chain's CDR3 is CASSVGRPNTEAFF. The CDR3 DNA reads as TGTGCCAGCAGCGTAGGCAGGCCGAACACTGAAGCTTTCTTT.

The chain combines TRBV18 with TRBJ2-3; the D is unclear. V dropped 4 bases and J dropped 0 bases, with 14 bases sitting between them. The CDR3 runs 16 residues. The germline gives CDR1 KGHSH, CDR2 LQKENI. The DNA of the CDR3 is TGTGCCAGCTCACTTCGAACCGGCGGTAGCACAGATACGCAGTATTTT. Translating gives CASSLRTGGSTDTQYF.

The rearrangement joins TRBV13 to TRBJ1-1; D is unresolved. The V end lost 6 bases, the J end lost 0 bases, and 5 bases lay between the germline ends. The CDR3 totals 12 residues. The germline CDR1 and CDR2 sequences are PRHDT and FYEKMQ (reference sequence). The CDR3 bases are TGTGCCAGCAGAGAGATGAACACTGAAGCTTTCTTT. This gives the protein CASREMNTEAFF.

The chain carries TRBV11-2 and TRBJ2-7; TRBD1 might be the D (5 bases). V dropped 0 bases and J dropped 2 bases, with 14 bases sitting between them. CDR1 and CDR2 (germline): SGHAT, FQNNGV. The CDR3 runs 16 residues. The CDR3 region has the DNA TGTGCCAGCAGCTTAGAGGCGGCAGGGAAAACCTACGAGCAGTACTTC. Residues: CASSLEAAGKTYEQYF.

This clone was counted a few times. CDR3 region: CASSSRLRTDTQYF. The CDR3 DNA reads TGTGCCAGCAGCTCACGTCTACGCACAGATACGCAGTATTTT. The chain has TRBV7-3 and TRBJ2-3; the D is unclear. CDR1 and CDR2 from the germline V gene are SGHTA and FQGTGA. Trimming took off 4 bases at V and 1 base at J, with 9 bases between the two ends. The CDR3 length is 14 residues.

The CDR3 DNA reads TGCGCCAGCAGTGAGTCGATAGGAGTAGATACGCAGTATTTT. This encodes CASSESIGVDTQYF. The chain carries TRBV10-1 and TRBJ2-3, with no clear D. V shed 0 bases and J shed 5 bases, with 9 bases lying between them. The germline gives CDR1 WNHNN, CDR2 SYGVQD (reference sequence). The CDR3 sequence is 14 residues long.

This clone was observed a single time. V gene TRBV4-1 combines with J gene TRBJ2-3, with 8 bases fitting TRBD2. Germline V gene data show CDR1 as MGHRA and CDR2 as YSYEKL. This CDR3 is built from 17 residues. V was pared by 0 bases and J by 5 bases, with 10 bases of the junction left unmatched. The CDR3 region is CASSQDTPGGPIDTQYF. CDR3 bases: TGCGCCAGCAGCCAAGATACCCCGGGGGGGCCTATAGATACGCAGTATTTT.

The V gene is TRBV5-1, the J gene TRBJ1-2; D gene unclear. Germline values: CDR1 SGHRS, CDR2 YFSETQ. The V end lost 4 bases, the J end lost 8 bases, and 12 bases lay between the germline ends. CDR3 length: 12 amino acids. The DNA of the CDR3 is TGCGCCAGCAGCATGGGTGTTCGGGGCTACACCTTC. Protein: CASSMGVRGYTF.

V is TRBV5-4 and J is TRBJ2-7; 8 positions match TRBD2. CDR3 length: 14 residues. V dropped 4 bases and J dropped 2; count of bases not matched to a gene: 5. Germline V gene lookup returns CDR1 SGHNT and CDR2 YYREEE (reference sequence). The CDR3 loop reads CASSLGGGPYEQYF. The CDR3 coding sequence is TGTGCCAGCAGCCTGGGCGGGGGGCCCTACGAGCAGTACTTC.

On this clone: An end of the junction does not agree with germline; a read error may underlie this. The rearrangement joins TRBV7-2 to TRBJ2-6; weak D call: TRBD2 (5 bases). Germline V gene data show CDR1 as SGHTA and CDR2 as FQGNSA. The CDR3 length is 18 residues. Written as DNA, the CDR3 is TGTGCCAGCCGCTTACAGTCGGGGTTCTTCTCTGGGGCCAACGTCCTGACTTTC. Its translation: CASRLQSGFFSGANVLTF. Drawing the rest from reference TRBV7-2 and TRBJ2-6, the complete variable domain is GAGVSQSPSNKVTEKGKDVELRCDPISGHTALYWYRQSLGQGLEFLIYFQGNSAPDKSGLPSDRFSAERTGGSVSTLTIQRTQQEDSAVYLCASRLQSGFFSGANVLTFGAGSRLTVL.